This T cell receptor beta chain was retrieved from a study of T cell repertoires in ileal Crohn's disease. This CDR3 contains 19 residues. V gave up 4 bases and J gave up 4 bases; unmatched junction bases: 17. The germline gives CDR1 LNHDA, CDR2 SQIVND (reference sequence). Patients were adults with ileal or ileocolonic Crohn's disease needing resection. Each sample's TCRB immunosequencing used about 470 nanograms of biopsy DNA. Repertoires were generated with immunoSEQ multiplex PCR, while TCRdb's copy carries only in-frame clones and drops some. The repertoire includes 17,000 or so clones, around 90% of them detected once, and roughly 5.7% sits in the top ten. Concerning this clone: Its matching antigen is unknown.

Study-wide results and caveats: Endoscopic recurrence occurred in every patient whose clonality exceeded 26.8%. Compared with CD4 T cells, sorted CD8 cells carried more expanded clones.

The specimen was ileal tissue. The rearrangement uses TRBV19 and TRBJ2-1; 9 bases map to TRBD2. The TCR was taken from an adult with Crohn's disease. The DNA for the CDR3 is TGTGCCAGTAGTACGAGTAGCCCGTGGGTTGCGGGAGGGTACAATGAGCAGTTCTTC. This codes for CASSTSSPWVAGGYNEQFF.